These 25 T cell receptor beta chains were all obtained from the same sample, sequenced in a study of T cells in Graves' hyperthyroidism and ophthalmopathy. TCR beta CDR3 regions were amplified from RNA transcripts. The TCR CDR3 first-round RT-PCR relied on the HTBI primer set. TCRdb reanalysed the multiplex PCR reads using MiXCR and keeps one entry per CDR3 protein. The sample holds 300,000 to 450,000 distinct CDR3 sequences, 14% seen once. The sequencing input was blood. The receptors here all came from a woman in her thirties with Graves' ophthalmopathy.

This clonotype has ten or more counts. The chain recombines TRBV28 with TRBJ2-7, with 12 nucleotides matching TRBD2. This CDR3 is built from 15 residues. Germline CDR1 reads MDHEN; CDR2 reads SYDVKM. V lost 6 bases, J lost 1 base, and 4 bases stayed unmatched. The CDR3 reads CASRPTSGGSYEQYF. The CDR3 DNA reads TGTGCCAGCAGACCAACTAGCGGGGGGTCCTACGAGCAGTACTTC.

This clonotype has a count of ten or more. The V call is TRBV20-1, the J call TRBJ2-3; D is perhaps TRBD1 or TRBD2 (5 bases each). Germline V gene lookup returns CDR1 DFQATT and CDR2 SNEGSKA (reference sequence). The V and J ends lost 4 bases and 4 bases respectively, with 18 bases between them. The CDR3 contains 15 residues. CDR3 nucleotide sequence: TGCAGTGCTAAGGGACGGAAGGGAAGCGCAGATACGCAGTATTTT. This sequence encodes CSAKGRKGSADTQYF.

This clonotype has just a few counts. The CDR3 bases are TGTGCCAGTAGCCAATCCCCTCCGAATTCACCCCTCCACTTT. Amino acid sequence: CASSQSPPNSPLHF. V usage is TRBV19 and J usage is TRBJ1-6; D remains unclear. Trimming cost V 6 bases and J 7 bases, with 13 bases left between them. The CDR3 loop spans 14 amino acids. CDR1 and CDR2 (germline): LNHDA, SQIVND (reference sequence).

A note on this clonotype: This may come from a read error, since a much larger clone is one base off. The chain links TRBV6-1 to TRBJ2-7, with a possible D match to TRBD2 (5 bases). V lost 8 bases, J lost 7 bases, and 12 bases lay in between. The CDR3 has 11 residues. Germline CDR1 is MNHNS and CDR2 is SASEGT. The CDR3 loop reads CASGDGEEQYF. The CDR3 nucleotides are TGTGCCAGCGGAGATGGGGAGGAGCAGTACTTC.

This clonotype was counted at least ten times. This chain joins TRBV7-2 and TRBJ2-5, with D perhaps matching TRBD1 or TRBD2 (6 bases each). The CDR3 runs to 15 residues. Germline CDR1 reads SGHTA; CDR2 reads FQGNSA. V was trimmed by 5 bases and J by 0 bases, leaving 13 bases between them. CDR3 sequence: CASSRLGGHQETQYF. CDR3 in DNA: TGTGCCAGCAGCCGCCTAGGGGGGCACCAAGAGACCCAGTACTTC.

In nucleotides, the CDR3 is TGTGCCAGCAGCGTAAGACAGGGGTCCGCCGAGGGGAACTCCTACGAGCAGTACTTC. It codes for CASSVRQGSAEGNSYEQYF. The chain carries TRBV7-2 and TRBJ2-7, with 8 bases fitting TRBD1. Germline CDR1 SGHTA, CDR2 FQGNSA. The V gene end was trimmed by 5 bases and the J gene end by 0 bases; junction bases not matched to a gene: 18. The CDR3 sequence is 19 residues long.

Ten or more counts support this clonotype. The genes are TRBV18 and TRBJ2-7; D gene ambiguous. This CDR3 spans 14 amino acids. Germline CDR1 KGHSH, CDR2 LQKENI. The germline V and J ends were trimmed by 6 bases and 0 bases, with 12 bases remaining between them. CDR3 coding DNA: TGTGCCAGCTCGGCGGCCGAGAGCTCCTACGAGCAGTACTTC. Its translation: CASSAAESSYEQYF.

This clonotype showed up many times. The chain recombines TRBV3-1 with TRBJ1-2, with D perhaps matching TRBD1 (6 bases). Trimming stripped 4 bases from V and 7 bases from J, with 13 bases between. The CDR3 runs to 13 residues. Germline-derived CDR1 and CDR2 are LGHDT and YNNKEL (reference sequence). Written as DNA, the CDR3 is TGTGCCAGCAGCCCAGACGGGGGCTCTGGCTACACCTTC. Its protein product is CASSPDGGSGYTF.

Remarks on this clonotype: This may be a read error: a much more frequent sequence differs by one nucleotide. This sequence joins TRBV7-9 and TRBJ1-2, with a tentative D call TRBD1 (6 bases). The V end lost 5 bases, the J end lost 3 bases, and 10 bases lay between the germline ends. Per germline, CDR1 SEHNR and CDR2 FQNEAQ (reference sequence). This CDR3 comprises 13 residues. The CDR3 reads CASSIGQYYGYTF. The DNA of the CDR3 is TGTGCCAGCAGCATCGGACAGTACTATGGCTACACCTTC.

V gene TRBV12-3 or TRBV12-4 combines with J gene TRBJ1-1; 7 bases are a match to TRBD1. This CDR3 comprises 15 residues. After removal of 3 bases from V and 1 base from J, the junction contained 5 bases not matched to a gene. In nucleotides, the CDR3 is TGTGCCAGCAGTTTTCAGGGGGTGAAGAACACTGAAGCTTTCTTT. Its protein is CASSFQGVKNTEAFF.

This clonotype came up many times. This rearrangement joins TRBV3-1 to TRBJ1-1; unclear D gene. The V gene's germline CDR1 is LGHDT and CDR2 YNNKEL (reference sequence). The CDR3 loop spans 17 amino acids. Trimming removed 0 bases from V and 6 bases from J, with 20 bases in between. The chain's CDR3 is CASSQEGRAPYIAEAFF. The CDR3 bases are TGTGCCAGCAGCCAAGAAGGAAGGGCCCCCTACATAGCTGAAGCTTTCTTT.

The table lists this clonotype with many counts. The chain employs TRBV28 and TRBJ2-7; 9 positions agree with TRBD1. CDR3 size: 15 residues. Germline V gene sequence: CDR1 MDHEN, CDR2 SYDVKM. V shed 5 bases, J shed 4 bases, and the junction held 9 bases outside the gene matches. CDR3 sequence reads: CASSHFRDRDYEQYF. The CDR3 DNA sequence: TGTGCCAGCAGTCACTTCCGGGACAGGGATTACGAGCAGTACTTC.

This clonotype was picked up many times. The CDR3 region is CASSLDGTPYNEQFF. DNA for the CDR3: TGTGCCAGCAGCTTAGACGGGACACCCTACAATGAGCAGTTCTTC. The gene calls are TRBV11-1 and TRBJ2-1, with D perhaps TRBD1 (6 bases). V lost 1 base and J lost 2, with 9 bases in between. The CDR3 has 15 amino acids. The germline V gene encodes CDR1 SGHAT and CDR2 FQDESV (reference sequence).

The table lists this clonotype with many counts. This chain links TRBV7-9 with TRBJ2-7; D might be TRBD1 (5 bases). The CDR3 runs 15 residues. Germline V CDR1 and CDR2: SEHNR, FQNEAQ (reference sequence). Between the trimmed V and J ends, which lost 2 bases and 2 bases, there was a span of 13 bases. The CDR3 loop is CASSLYDSRTYEQYF. The CDR3 DNA sequence: TGTGCCAGCAGCTTATATGACAGTCGGACCTACGAGCAGTACTTC.

This chain uses TRBV19 with TRBJ2-1, with 8 nucleotides matching TRBD1. CDR3 length: 16 amino acids. Germline values: CDR1 LNHDA, CDR2 SQIVND (reference sequence). Unmatched junction bases numbered 8, after V lost 7 bases and J lost 0 bases. The CDR3 DNA is TGTGCCAGTACAGGACAGGGACAGAGCTCCTACAATGAGCAGTTCTTC. It translates to CASTGQGQSSYNEQFF.

This clonotype was seen at least ten times. Written as DNA, the CDR3 is TGCGCCAGCAGCTTGTCCCTCACAGGGGGCTATGGCTACACCTTC. It is translated as CASSLSLTGGYGYTF. The chain combines TRBV5-1 with TRBJ1-2; 8 nucleotides agree with TRBD1. The junction had 6 bases not matched to a gene; V was cut back by 1 base and J by 4 bases. Germline V gene sequence: CDR1 SGHRS, CDR2 YFSETQ. The CDR3 contains 15 residues.

V gene TRBV5-1 combines with J gene TRBJ1-2; 9 nucleotides align to TRBD1. Germline V gene data show CDR1 as SGHRS and CDR2 as YFSETQ. Trimming took 4 bases from V and 4 from J; bases not matched to a gene: 11. CDR3 length equals 16 residues. The CDR3 coding sequence is TGCGCCAGCAGCAGCCAAGGGACAGGGATGCCCTATGGCTACACCTTC. It specifies CASSSQGTGMPYGYTF.

V gene TRBV6-5 combines with J gene TRBJ1-4, with TRBD1 matching over 9 bases. This CDR3 has 15 residues. Germline V lookup: CDR1 MNHEY, CDR2 SVGAGI. Losses at the gene ends were 4 bases for V and 8 bases for J; bases not matched to a gene: 8. The CDR3 loop reads CASSSTGGGGEKLFF. The CDR3 DNA reads as TGTGCCAGCAGTTCCACAGGGGGCGGTGGGGAAAAACTGTTTTTT.

The sample holds many counts of this clonotype. J is TRBJ2-2 and V is TRBV7-2; the D is unclear. CDR3 length: 13 amino acids. V dropped 1 base and J dropped 8 bases, with 8 bases sitting between them. Germline V CDR1 and CDR2: SGHTA, FQGNSA. The CDR3 reads CASSLGFSGELFF. The CDR3 DNA reads as TGTGCCAGCAGCTTAGGCTTCTCTGGGGAGCTGTTTTTT. The full variable domain, its missing parts supplied by reference TRBV7-2 and TRBJ2-2, is GAGVSQSPSNKVTEKGKDVELRCDPISGHTALYWYRQSLGQGLEFLIYFQGNSAPDKSGLPSDRFSAERTGGSVSTLTIQRTQQEDSAVYLCASSLGFSGELFFGEGSRLTVL.

This clonotype was counted at least ten times. The chain has TRBV3-1 and TRBJ2-1; 12 bases agree with TRBD2. The germline V gene has CDR1 LGHDT and CDR2 YNNKEL (reference sequence). The CDR3 is 16 residues long. J was trimmed by 5 bases and V by 0 bases; bases with no gene match: 2. The CDR3 region is CASSQEASGGDNEQFF. Written as DNA, the CDR3 is TGTGCCAGCAGCCAAGAAGCTAGCGGGGGGGACAATGAGCAGTTCTTC.

This clonotype appeared many times. This rearrangement joins TRBV29-1 to TRBJ2-7, with 8 bases fitting TRBD2. The CDR3 runs to 13 residues. Looked up from germline, CDR1 is SQVTM and CDR2 is ANQGSEA. J lost 3 bases, V lost 5 bases, and 6 bases had no gene match. The CDR3 nucleotides read TGCAGCGTTCGGGGGGGGCTACTCTACGAGCAGTACTTC. Protein sequence: CSVRGGLLYEQYF.

V and J are TRBV20-1 and TRBJ2-3, with TRBD2 matching over 8 bases. Germline assignment: CDR1 DFQATT and CDR2 SNEGSKA (reference sequence). V lost 4 bases to trimming and J lost 1 base; unmatched junction nucleotides: 10. The CDR3 loop spans 16 amino acids. The CDR3 region is CSATYPAGAGTDTQYF. CDR3 coding DNA: TGCAGTGCTACTTATCCAGCGGGGGCTGGCACAGATACGCAGTATTTT.

This clonotype was recorded many times. This sequence joins TRBV7-2 and TRBJ1-1, with a possible D match to TRBD1 (6 bases). The length of the CDR3 is 15 residues. Between the trimmed V and J ends, which lost 5 bases and 6 bases, there was a span of 19 bases. Germline CDR1 SGHTA, CDR2 FQGNSA. The DNA of the CDR3 is TGTGCCAGCAGCGACCTCAGGGGTAGGGTCTCTGAAGCTTTCTTT. Protein product: CASSDLRGRVSEAFF.

This clonotype was observed many times. The chain uses TRBV30 and TRBJ1-6; D is perhaps TRBD1 (6 bases). There are 16 residues in the CDR3. Trimming took 0 bases from V and 10 from J, leaving 19 bases between them. The V gene's germline CDR1 is GTSNPN and CDR2 SVGIG (reference sequence). The CDR3 region has the DNA TGTGCCTGGAGTGTACGAGTGTGGGGGGCGGGCTCACCCCTCCACTTT. This translates into CAWSVRVWGAGSPLHF.

This clonotype was seen only a few times. The CDR3 here is CSVINTSGANVLTF. CDR3 in DNA: TGCAGCGTGATCAATACTTCTGGGGCCAACGTCCTGACTTTC. V gene TRBV29-1 combines with J gene TRBJ2-6; D is unresolved. The CDR3 covers 14 residues. The V and J ends lost 6 bases and 1 base respectively, with 10 bases between them. In germline, CDR1 is SQVTM, CDR2 ANQGSEA.